This T cell receptor (beta chain) was captured in a study of brain T cells in children with intractable seizures. The time point denotes: blood from clinic visit 5 months post-surgery; TSC patient then seizure free. Regarding this clone: This specimen includes other DNA sequences encoding the same CDR3.

Sequenced by immunoSEQ multiplex PCR; TCRdb stores in-frame clones only, minus some. The sample has 340,000 or so clones, over 90% seen once; the top ten hold 4.5% to 7%. Looked up from germline, CDR1 is DFQATT and CDR2 is SNEGSKA (reference sequence). V was clipped by 6 bases and J by 4 bases, with 7 bases between them. The CDR3 runs 10 residues. V and J are TRBV20-1 and TRBJ2-7; D is uncertain. The source is a boy under three years old with tuberous sclerosis and intractable seizures. This material consisted of peripheral blood, taken less than 6 months after surgery. In nucleotides, the CDR3 is TGCAGTGCCAAGGGTTACGAGCAGTACTTC. This codes for CSAKGYEQYF.